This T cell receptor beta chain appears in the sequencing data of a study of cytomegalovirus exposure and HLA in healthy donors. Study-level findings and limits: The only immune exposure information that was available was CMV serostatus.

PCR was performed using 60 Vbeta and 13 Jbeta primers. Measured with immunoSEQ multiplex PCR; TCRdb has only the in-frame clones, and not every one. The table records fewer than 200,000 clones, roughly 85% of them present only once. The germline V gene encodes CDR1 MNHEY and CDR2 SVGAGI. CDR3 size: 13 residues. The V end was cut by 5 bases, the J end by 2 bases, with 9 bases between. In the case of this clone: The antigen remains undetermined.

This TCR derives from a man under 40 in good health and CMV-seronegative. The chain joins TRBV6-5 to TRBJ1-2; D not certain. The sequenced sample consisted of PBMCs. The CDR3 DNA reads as TGTGCCAGCAGTGAGGATAGAAACTATGGCTACACCTTC. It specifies CASSEDRNYGYTF.